These T cell receptor beta chains were read from a single sample in a study of cytomegalovirus exposure and HLA in healthy donors. The table came from immunoSEQ multiplex PCR; TCRdb's copy has only in-frame clones and leaves some out. The table records about 180,000 clones, 75% to 85% of them present only once. The sample consisted of PBMCs. These receptor sequences come from a woman aged 55-69 years in good health and CMV-seropositive. Each CDR3 is given with its conserved first and last residue. Size is stated for part of the rows, as once, few or many counts, or as a class when the clone is expanded.

J	size	V	CDR3
TRBJ2-7	-	TRBV27	CASWDTYEQYF
TRBJ2-3	-	TRBV7-3	CASSPGERSTDTQYF
TRBJ2-1	once	TRBV27	CASSSPPSGRGIEQFF
TRBJ2-3	once	TRBV29-1	CSVKVTGGTDTQYF
TRBJ2-5	-	TRBV30	CAGTSGGEETQYF
TRBJ2-1	-	TRBV7-8	CASSLWSSGNNNEQFF
-	-	TRBV5-1	CASSLDRSEQYF
TRBJ2-2	-	TRBV9	CASSTQGFTTGELFF
TRBJ2-1	few	TRBV4-2	CASSQDLGGGRGNEQFF
TRBJ1-5	few	TRBV5-5	CASSADRATNQPQHF
TRBJ1-5	-	TRBV19	CASTLWGGQGPQHF
TRBJ1-5	-	TRBV6-5	CASRGAGGGNQPQHF
TRBJ2-7	-	TRBV6-1	CASRGTSGTYEQYF